The clone carrying this T cell receptor (beta chain) was found a few times. Unique molecular identifiers were present on the cDNA, which also gained a universal primer site by template switching. TCRdb re-analysed the 5' RACE reads in MiXCR, keeping a single row per CDR3 protein. The table lists 400,000 to 550,000 distinct CDR3 sequences, 24% of them singletons. These data originate in a study of identical twins. These data are also associated with another study on T cells expressing NK-cell markers. That source notes: Evidence did not settle whether expanded NKG2C+ T cell clones targeted HCMV.

Sequences were obtained from CD4+ T cells sorted from blood. This clonotype was obtained from a woman aged 18-35 years in good health.

CDR3 sequence: CASRELSGAQYF. CDR3 nucleotides: TGTGCCAGCAGAGAACTTTCGGGAGCTCAGTACTTC. J is TRBJ2-7 and V is TRBV6-5; D perhaps matches TRBD2 (6 bases). There are 12 residues in the CDR3. Germline lookup yields CDR1 MNHEY and CDR2 SVGAGI. V was cut by 6 bases and J by 10 bases, with 16 bases left in between.